These T cell receptor beta chains were read from a single sample in a study of beta chain features in type 1 diabetes. TCRdb's table, derived via immunoSEQ multiplex PCR, lists solely in-frame clones and lacks some. This sample has around 310,000 clones; about 10% occur once, and the top ten carry under 0.02%. The sample was naive CD4+ T cells from blood. These receptors all come from a woman younger than 45 in good health. Each CDR3 is given with its conserved first and last residue. Fields, in order: D gene, V gene, J gene, CDR3 length, clone size, CDR3 protein, CDR3 DNA. The D gene is left open where the match is weak. Size is stated for part of the rows, as once, few or many counts, or as a class when the clone is expanded.

d_gene: TRBD2
v_gene: TRBV5-1
j_gene: TRBJ2-1
len: 16
abundance: few
CDR3aa: CASSLTSGRGPHEQFF
CDR3nt: TGCGCCAGCAGCTTGACTAGCGGGAGGGGGCCCCATGAGCAGTTCTTC

d_gene: -
v_gene: TRBV4-2
j_gene: TRBJ2-6
len: 15
abundance: few
CDR3aa: CASSPPGSGANVLTF
CDR3nt: TGTGCCAGCAGCCCCCCGGGCTCTGGGGCCAACGTCCTGACTTTC

d_gene: -
v_gene: TRBV10-2
j_gene: TRBJ2-7
len: 13
abundance: -
CDR3aa: CASSESSEYEQYF
CDR3nt: TGCGCCAGCAGTGAGTCGAGTGAGTACGAGCAGTACTTC

d_gene: -
v_gene: TRBV28
j_gene: TRBJ1-5
len: 13
abundance: -
CDR3aa: CASSPPQVPAQHF
CDR3nt: TGTGCCAGCAGTCCACCACAGGTTCCGGCCCAGCATTTT

d_gene: TRBD1
v_gene: TRBV6-6
j_gene: TRBJ1-2
len: 14
abundance: -
CDR3aa: CASSATGDVYGYTF
CDR3nt: TGTGCCAGCAGTGCGACAGGGGACGTCTATGGCTACACCTTC

d_gene: TRBD1
v_gene: TRBV13
j_gene: TRBJ1-3
len: 16
abundance: few
CDR3aa: CASSTGTGSSGNTIYF
CDR3nt: TGTGCCAGCAGCACCGGGACAGGGAGCTCTGGAAACACCATATATTTT

d_gene: TRBD2
v_gene: TRBV18
j_gene: TRBJ2-1
len: 17
abundance: -
CDR3aa: CASSPRAGGLTPPEQFF
CDR3nt: TGTGCCAGCTCACCACGAGCGGGAGGCCTCACCCCCCCTGAGCAGTTCTTC

d_gene: TRBD2
v_gene: TRBV7-9
j_gene: TRBJ2-7
len: 14
abundance: -
CDR3aa: CASSRSSGNYEQYF
CDR3nt: TGTGCCAGCAGCCGTTCTAGCGGAAATTACGAGCAGTACTTC

d_gene: -
v_gene: TRBV10-3
j_gene: TRBJ2-5
len: 13
abundance: few
CDR3aa: CATSDSTAETQYF
CDR3nt: TGTGCCACCTCAGACTCAACGGCGGAGACCCAGTACTTC

d_gene: TRBD2
v_gene: TRBV5-1
j_gene: TRBJ2-1
len: 15
abundance: -
CDR3aa: CASSLASGSANEQFF
CDR3nt: TGCGCCAGCAGCTTGGCCAGCGGGAGCGCCAATGAGCAGTTCTTC

d_gene: TRBD1
v_gene: TRBV6-5
j_gene: TRBJ2-7
len: 14
abundance: -
CDR3aa: CASSNRGQFSEQYF
CDR3nt: TGTGCCAGCAGCAACAGGGGGCAGTTCTCCGAGCAGTACTTC

d_gene: TRBD1
v_gene: TRBV6-6
j_gene: TRBJ1-5
len: 15
abundance: few
CDR3aa: CASSPTGESGQPQHF
CDR3nt: TGTGCCAGCAGTCCTACAGGGGAAAGTGGTCAGCCCCAGCATTTT

d_gene: -
v_gene: TRBV4-2
j_gene: TRBJ2-1
len: 16
abundance: few
CDR3aa: CASSQADYSSYNEQFF
CDR3nt: TGTGCCAGCAGCCAAGCCGACTATTCTTCCTACAATGAGCAGTTCTTC

d_gene: -
v_gene: TRBV18
j_gene: TRBJ1-2
len: 16
abundance: few
CDR3aa: CASSPLSSAQDYGYTF
CDR3nt: TGTGCCAGCTCACCGTTGTCGTCCGCCCAGGACTATGGCTACACCTTC

d_gene: -
v_gene: TRBV18
j_gene: TRBJ2-5
len: 13
abundance: few
CDR3aa: CASSPYSQETQYF
CDR3nt: TGTGCCAGCTCACCCTACAGCCAAGAGACCCAGTACTTC

d_gene: -
v_gene: TRBV4-3
j_gene: TRBJ2-5
len: 15
abundance: few
CDR3aa: CASSQGTRGRETQYF
CDR3nt: TGCGCCAGCAGCCAAGGCACCAGGGGGAGGGAGACCCAGTACTTC

d_gene: TRBD1
v_gene: TRBV27
j_gene: TRBJ1-1
len: 15
abundance: few
CDR3aa: CASSLSPTGDTEAFF
CDR3nt: TGTGCCAGCAGTTTATCGCCGACAGGGGACACTGAAGCTTTCTTT